The 31 T cell receptor beta chains below were found in one sample sequenced in a study of control samples from healthy donors and cancer patients. Measured with immunoSEQ multiplex PCR; TCRdb has only the in-frame clones, and not every one. The sample contains just over 150,000 clones, approximately 96% of which appear only once. Sequencing was done on a sample of blood. The origin of the receptors is a middle-aged woman in good health.

This sequence joins TRBV30 and TRBJ2-4; the D is unclear. Trimming took off 2 bases at V and 8 bases at J, with 10 bases between the two ends. The CDR3 loop spans 12 amino acids. CDR1 is GTSNPN and CDR2 is SVGIG in the germline V gene (reference sequence). CDR3 amino acids: CAWSPSADIQYF. DNA of the CDR3: TGTGCCTGGAGTCCCTCCGCCGACATTCAGTACTTC. Drawing the rest from reference TRBV30 and TRBJ2-4, the complete variable domain is SQTIHQWPATLVQPVGSPLSLECTVEGTSNPNLYWYRQAAGRGLQLLFYSVGIGQISSEVPQNLSASRPQDRQFILSSKKLLLSDSGFYLCAWSPSADIQYFGAGTRLSVL.

This clone showed up just once. The chain is built from TRBV28 and TRBJ1-4, with TRBD1 identical over 8 bases. The junction had 11 bases not matched to a gene; V was cut back by 5 bases and J by 6 bases. Germline values: CDR1 MDHEN, CDR2 SYDVKM. The CDR3 has 16 residues. CDR3 in DNA: TGTGCCAGCAGTCTACCCTCAGGGGGCATAGATGAAAAACTGTTTTTT. Translation gives CASSLPSGGIDEKLFF.

The rearrangement uses TRBV7-9 and TRBJ1-5, with D perhaps matching TRBD1 (5 bases). Between the trimmed V and J ends, which lost 4 bases and 7 bases, there was a span of 17 bases. The CDR3 has 15 amino acids. CDR1 SEHNR and CDR2 FQNEAQ come from the germline V gene (reference sequence). Here the CDR3 reads CASSSSAGQGQPQHF. The CDR3 bases are TGTGCCAGCAGCTCCAGCGCGGGGCAAGGGCAGCCCCAGCATTTT.

This chain joins TRBV4-1 and TRBJ2-1; possibly TRBD2 for D (6 bases). Germline values: CDR1 MGHRA, CDR2 YSYEKL. The CDR3 runs 15 residues. The germline V and J ends were trimmed by 3 bases and 4 bases, with 13 bases remaining between them. DNA for the CDR3: TGCGCCAGCAGCCATAAGGGAGGCACTTACAATGAGCAGTTCTTC. Its translation: CASSHKGGTYNEQFF.

This sequence joins TRBV3-1 (or the pseudogene TRBV3-2) and TRBJ2-7; 10 nucleotides agree with TRBD2. The CDR3 covers 15 residues. With 4 bases clipped from V and 1 base from J, the junction kept 4 bases outside the gene matches. Germline V gene sequence: CDR1 LGHDT, CDR2 YNNKEL (reference sequence). The DNA for the CDR3 is TGTGCCAGCAGCCTTGCTAGCGGGAGTTCCTACGAGCAGTACTTC. It yields the protein CASSLASGSSYEQYF.

CDR3 sequence: CASSYRGGNQPQHF. Here the CDR3 DNA reads TGTGCCAGCAGTTACCGAGGGGGCAATCAGCCCCAGCATTTT. This sequence joins TRBV6-6 and TRBJ1-5; tentatively, D is TRBD1 (5 bases). Between the trimmed V and J ends, which lost 2 bases and 2 bases, there was a span of 7 bases. Germline-derived CDR1 and CDR2 are MNHNY and SVGAGI (reference sequence). This CDR3 contains 14 residues.

For this clone: An end of the junction differs from the germline gene, which may be a read error. This chain joins TRBV5-6 and TRBJ2-7; TRBD1 is a possible D gene (6 bases). The CDR3 extends over 13 amino acids. Germline V lookup: CDR1 SGHDT, CDR2 YYEEEE. CDR3 amino acids: CASSRDYEDSSLF. DNA of the CDR3: TGTGCCAGCAGCCGAGATTACGAGGACAGTTCCCTCTTC.

V and J are TRBV7-9 and TRBJ1-2, with a weak D call TRBD1 (5 bases). The length of the CDR3 is 12 residues. Trimming pared 8 bases from V and 8 bases from J, leaving 15 bases between. Per germline, CDR1 SEHNR and CDR2 FQNEAQ (reference sequence). The CDR3: CASARGGSGYTF. The CDR3 nucleotides are TGTGCCAGCGCCCGGGGGGGGAGCGGCTACACCTTC.

The chain links TRBV19 to TRBJ1-5; D gene uncertain. V lost 5 bases to trimming and J lost 4 bases, with 9 bases between them. The CDR3 is 13 residues long. CDR1 and CDR2 from the germline V gene are LNHDA and SQIVND (reference sequence). The DNA of the CDR3 is TGTGCCAGTAGTCCCACACAGAATCAGCCCCAGCATTTT. Encoded protein: CASSPTQNQPQHF.

The genes are TRBV7-2 and TRBJ1-4; D gene uncertain. The V gene's germline CDR1 is SGHTA and CDR2 FQGNSA. This CDR3 is built from 16 residues. Trimming cost V 1 base and J 7 bases, with 16 bases left between them. The CDR3 DNA reads TGTGCCAGCAGCTTAGGGGTCCAAAAGGGAGCTGAAAAACTGTTTTTT. It encodes CASSLGVQKGAEKLFF.

The rearrangement joins TRBV6-5 to TRBJ1-2; the D gene is possibly TRBD1 (6 bases). The CDR3 has 14 amino acids. Per germline, CDR1 MNHEY and CDR2 SVGAGI. V was pared by 6 bases and J by 3 bases, with 14 bases between. The CDR3 region is CASSNRDIDYGYTF. The CDR3 DNA is TGTGCCAGCAGCAACCGGGACATAGACTATGGCTACACCTTC.

This sequence joins TRBV7-2 and TRBJ2-4; tentatively, D is TRBD1 (5 bases). V lost 5 bases, J lost 7 bases, and 21 bases lay in between. CDR3 length: 16 amino acids. The germline CDR1 and CDR2 sequences are SGHTA and FQGNSA. The CDR3 loop is CASSQISGLGRNIQYF. CDR3 sequence (DNA): TGTGCCAGCAGCCAAATATCAGGGTTGGGTCGGAACATTCAGTACTTC.

The chain employs TRBV13 and TRBJ2-2, with TRBD2 identical over 11 bases. With V trimmed by 7 bases and J by 6 bases, 4 bases remained unmatched. Germline lookup yields CDR1 PRHDT and CDR2 FYEKMQ (reference sequence). This CDR3 is built from 14 residues. DNA of the CDR3: TGTGCCAGCAACGTACTAGCGGGAGCCGGGGAGCTGTTTTTT. This sequence encodes CASNVLAGAGELFF.

This sequence joins TRBV6-5 and TRBJ2-5, with D perhaps TRBD2 (6 bases). Germline CDR1 reads MNHEY; CDR2 reads SVGAGI. V was cut by 6 bases and J by 1 base, with 15 bases left in between. This CDR3 has 15 residues. CDR3 nucleotides: TGTGCCAGCAGCCCCAGACTAGGGCCCCAAGAGACCCAGTACTTC. Translating gives CASSPRLGPQETQYF.

The gene calls are TRBV29-1 and TRBJ2-1; TRBD1 matches at 10 bases. CDR3 length: 13 residues. CDR1 is SQVTM and CDR2 is ANQGSEA in the germline V gene. After removal of 7 bases from V and 3 bases from J, the junction contained 3 bases not matched to a gene. CDR3 loop: CSGRDRGYNEQFF. CDR3 DNA: TGCAGCGGCCGGGACAGGGGCTACAATGAGCAGTTCTTC.

V is TRBV9 and J is TRBJ2-2, with 11 bases that match TRBD2. The CDR3 has 15 residues. Germline V gene lookup returns CDR1 SGDLS and CDR2 YYNGEE. J gave up 5 bases and V 3 bases, and 3 bases lay outside the gene matches. CDR3 in amino acids: CASSARLAGTGELFF. The CDR3 DNA sequence: TGTGCCAGCAGCGCTCGACTAGCGGGAACCGGGGAGCTGTTTTTT. The whole variable domain, filled in from reference TRBV9 and TRBJ2-2, reads DSGVTQTPKHLITATGQRVTLRCSPRSGDLSVYWYQQSLDQGLQFLIQYYNGEERAKGNILERFSAQQFPDLHSELNLSSLELGDSALYFCASSARLAGTGELFFGEGSRLTVL.

Worth noting for this clone: The CDR3 ends on some other residue instead of the conserved phenylalanine or tryptophan, so this is likely a read error. Because the CDR3's place on the DNA is in doubt, the DNA is left out and the CDR3 is given as listed by TCRdb. The J gene is TRBJ1-1, the V gene TRBV23-1. TRBV23-1 is an ORF; its function is uncertain. The CDR3 is made up of 12 amino acids, end residues included. CDR3 region: CASSLMSAFGRR.

The chain has TRBV11-3 and TRBJ2-1; D is undetermined. This CDR3 region has 14 residues. Germline values: CDR1 SGHNT, CDR2 YENEEA. V lost 4 bases, J lost 0 bases, and 7 bases lay in between. The CDR3 DNA follows: TGTGCCAGCAGCTCCGATAGCTCCTACAATGAGCAGTTCTTC. It is translated as CASSSDSSYNEQFF.

Here the CDR3 DNA reads TGTGCCAGCAGCTTAGTGCCGGGACAGGGCGGGTCATACTATGGCTACACCTTC. Its protein is CASSLVPGQGGSYYGYTF. This sequence joins TRBV7-2 and TRBJ1-2; 9 nucleotides agree with TRBD1. The CDR3 is 18 residues long. Germline CDR1 SGHTA, CDR2 FQGNSA. The V gene end was trimmed by 1 base and the J gene end by 3 bases; junction bases not matched to a gene: 12.

The chain has TRBV7-8 and TRBJ1-1; no reliable D call. This CDR3 has 15 residues. Germline V lookup: CDR1 SGHVS, CDR2 FQNEAQ. The V gene lost 5 bases and the J gene lost 0 bases, with 13 bases spanning the gap. CDR3 sequence reads: CASSPVLNLNTEAFF. Here the CDR3 DNA reads TGTGCCAGCAGCCCGGTTTTGAACCTGAACACTGAAGCTTTCTTT. Full variable domain (rest looked up from reference TRBV7-8 and TRBJ1-1): GAGVSQSPRYKVAKRGQDVALRCDPISGHVSLFWYQQALGQGPEFLTYFQNEAQLDKSGLPSDRFFAERPEGSVSTLKIQRTQQEDSAVYLCASSPVLNLNTEAFFGQGTRLTVV.

The chain uses TRBV7-7 and TRBJ1-2; D possibly corresponds to TRBD1 (6 bases). Between the trimmed V and J ends, which lost 5 bases and 5 bases, there was a span of 15 bases. CDR1 is SSHAT and CDR2 is FNYEAQ in the germline V gene (reference sequence). The CDR3 covers 14 residues. The CDR3 region has the DNA TGTGCCAGCAGCACAGGGAGGGGGACGTATGGCTACACCTTC. It codes for CASSTGRGTYGYTF.

The chain employs TRBV6-2 or TRBV6-3 and TRBJ2-1; 10 bases align to TRBD2. The germline CDR1 and CDR2 sequences are MNHEY and SVGEGT. The CDR3 runs to 21 residues. V gave up 0 bases and J gave up 0 bases; unmatched junction bases: 14. The CDR3 protein is CASSYSVSSGSPSSSYNEQFF. DNA of the CDR3: TGTGCCAGCAGTTACTCGGTGTCTAGCGGGAGTCCCAGTAGCTCCTACAATGAGCAGTTCTTC.

The chain links TRBV24-1 to TRBJ2-3; 9 bases map to TRBD2. CDR3 length: 18 amino acids. V dropped 5 bases and J dropped 2; count of bases not matched to a gene: 13. Per germline, CDR1 KGHDR and CDR2 SFDVKD. The CDR3 region has the DNA TGTGCCACCAGTGGAACCGGAAAAGCGGGGGGTTCCACAGATACGCAGTATTTT. As protein: CATSGTGKAGGSTDTQYF.

The gene calls are TRBV4-3 and TRBJ1-5, with D perhaps matching TRBD1 (5 bases). The CDR3 is 16 amino acids. Germline CDR1 reads LGHNA; CDR2 reads YSLEER. Deletions cut 2 bases from V and 5 bases from J, with 16 bases between. CDR3 in amino acids: CASSQITWGGDQPQHF. CDR3 coding DNA: TGCGCCAGCAGCCAAATCACATGGGGGGGAGATCAGCCCCAGCATTTT.

The rearrangement links TRBV29-1 to TRBJ1-1; D unclear. V was cut by 2 bases and J by 4 bases, with 11 bases left in between. The CDR3 totals 13 residues. Germline lookup yields CDR1 SQVTM and CDR2 ANQGSEA. The CDR3 here is CSVELGLGTEAFF. The DNA for the CDR3 is TGCAGCGTTGAACTGGGATTGGGCACTGAAGCTTTCTTT.

With respect to this clone: The junction differs from germline at one of its ends, possibly a read error. The chain couples TRBV7-7 to TRBJ2-7; no clear D gene. CDR1 and CDR2 (germline): SSHAT, FNYEAQ (reference sequence). This CDR3 has 14 residues. The DNA for the CDR3 is TGTGCTAGCAGCCCATCGCCCGCGGCCTACGAGCAGTACTTC. It yields the protein CASSPSPAAYEQYF.

V gene TRBV11-2 combines with J gene TRBJ2-1; D is perhaps TRBD2 (5 bases). V shed 1 base and J shed 4 bases, with 8 bases lying between them. The germline V gene has CDR1 SGHAT and CDR2 FQNNGV. The CDR3 extends over 14 amino acids. The CDR3 is CASSLAGRYNEQFF. CDR3 coding DNA: TGTGCCAGCAGCTTAGCGGGAAGATACAATGAGCAGTTCTTC.

This clone was observed a single time. The chain recombines TRBV6-5 with TRBJ1-2; no clear D. The length of the CDR3 is 12 residues. CDR1 and CDR2 (germline): MNHEY, SVGAGI. V was trimmed by 8 bases and J by 8 bases, leaving 15 bases between them. The CDR3: CASYTVSLGYTF. In DNA form, the CDR3 reads TGTGCCAGCTACACGGTTAGCCTAGGCTACACCTTC.

The V and J genes are TRBV7-9 and TRBJ1-5, with D uncertain. Germline V gene data show CDR1 as SEHNR and CDR2 as FQNEAQ (reference sequence). The length of the CDR3 is 13 residues. V was trimmed by 4 bases and J by 6 bases, leaving 10 bases between them. CDR3 nucleotide sequence: TGTGCCAGCAGCTCTGGGCAAAGTCAGCCCCAGCATTTT. It specifies CASSSGQSQPQHF.

The V and J genes are TRBV10-3 and TRBJ2-2; 8 bases fit TRBD1. CDR1 is ENHRY and CDR2 is SYGVKD in the germline V gene. With V trimmed by 4 bases and J by 4 bases, 8 bases remained unmatched. The CDR3 spans 16 residues. Here the CDR3 reads CAISGGQGRATGELFF. CDR3 DNA: TGTGCCATCAGTGGTGGACAGGGTCGGGCCACCGGGGAGCTGTTTTTT.

The chain combines TRBV20-1 with TRBJ2-7; D may be TRBD1 (6 bases). Germline V gene lookup returns CDR1 DFQATT and CDR2 SNEGSKA (reference sequence). The CDR3 contains 13 residues. V dropped 3 bases and J dropped 4 bases, with 13 bases sitting between them. The CDR3 DNA reads as TGCAGTGCTAGTGTGACAGGAAGATACGAGCAGTACTTC. It yields the protein CSASVTGRYEQYF.